Below, one T cell receptor (beta chain) is given with its context. This entry comes from a study of blood T cell repertoires in COVID-19. Study summary: Acute-phase and convalescent COVID-19 samples originated in the United States, Italy and Spain. PBMCs, B-cell-depleted T cells, or T cells provided the cDNA or gDNA that made up the material.

This CDR3 is 15 amino acids long. V gave up 5 bases and J gave up 4 bases; unmatched junction bases: 9. Germline lookup yields CDR1 SGHVS and CDR2 FNYEAQ. Original processing notes: Reference gene primer amplification yielded estimated nucleated cell counts. The assay was immunoSEQ multiplex PCR, and TCRdb's table has in-frame clones only and misses some. For V, J and clone size, that table is used; D and trimming come from the DNA. This table has more than 60,000 clones, approximately 90% appearing once. This clonotype was obtained from a woman older than 75 with active or convalescent COVID-19. Input material: peripheral blood. V and J are TRBV7-6 and TRBJ1-1; 8 nucleotides match TRBD1. In DNA form, the CDR3 reads TGTGCCAGCAGCCAGAGCTGGACAGGGATCACTGAAGCTTTCTTT. Translated: CASSQSWTGITEAFF.